This TCR beta chain was sequenced for a study of technical replicates of blood from a few donors. Germline V gene sequence: CDR1 SGHDN, CDR2 FVKESK. Deletions cut 4 bases from V and 6 bases from J, with 7 bases between. CDR3 size: 11 residues. Libraries were prepared by immunoSEQ multiplex PCR; TCRdb keeps only in-frame clonotypes and omits some of them. The profile shows about 100,000 clones, around 95% of them singletons. V is TRBV14 and J is TRBJ2-7; D might be TRBD1 (5 bases). The sample comprised T cells isolated from PBMCs. The clonotype comes from a human donor in good health. The CDR3 loop reads CASSRGGEQYF. The CDR3 DNA reads as TGTGCCAGCAGCCGGGGCGGCGAGCAGTACTTC.